Presented here are 8 T cell receptor beta chains from one specimen sequenced in a study of T cell clonotyping in hematopoietic cell transplantation. Assay: immunoSEQ multiplex PCR; the TCRdb copy retains only in-frame clones and omits some. The table records 60,000 to 75,000 clones, about 94% of them present only once. Sequenced material: peripheral blood mononuclear cells. These receptors were taken from a man between 50 and 59 years old in good health. Some clones in this sample may be carry-over from other donors' samples.

The chain couples TRBV15 to TRBJ2-6; D not resolved. Looked up from germline, CDR1 is LNHNV and CDR2 is YYDKDF (reference sequence). V was pared by 1 base and J by 0 bases, with 4 bases between. The CDR3 spans 15 residues. CDR3 in amino acids: CATSRVGSGANVLTF. The CDR3 region has the DNA TGTGCCACCAGCAGAGTAGGCTCTGGGGCCAACGTCCTGACTTTC.

The chain employs TRBV5-4 and TRBJ2-7, with D possibly matching TRBD2 (5 bases). CDR3 length: 13 amino acids. Germline assignment: CDR1 SGHNT and CDR2 YYREEE (reference sequence). The V end lost 1 base, the J end lost 6 bases, and 11 bases lay between the germline ends. The CDR3 DNA sequence: TGTGCCAGCAGCTTGTCGGGGTTGGGCGAGCAGTACTTC. Its translation: CASSLSGLGEQYF.

J is TRBJ1-3 and V is TRBV29-1; possible D gene TRBD1, 6 bases. The germline V gene encodes CDR1 SQVTM and CDR2 ANQGSEA. The CDR3 is 13 amino acids. V was cut by 2 bases and J by 4 bases, with 9 bases left in between. The DNA for the CDR3 is TGCAGCGTTGAATCAGGGGTCGGAAACACCATATATTTT. Encoded protein: CSVESGVGNTIYF.

V and J are TRBV6-5 and TRBJ1-2; D gene ambiguous. The germline V gene encodes CDR1 MNHEY and CDR2 SVGAGI. V lost 1 base and J lost 4, with 13 bases in between. CDR3 length equals 15 residues. The CDR3, as DNA: TGTGCCAGCAGTTACTTCCGGGATCCTCCCTATGGCTACACCTTC. This translates into CASSYFRDPPYGYTF.

CDR3 in amino acids: CASQGWDTQYF. As DNA, the CDR3 is TGTGCCAGTCAGGGTTGGGATACGCAGTATTTT. This chain joins TRBV6-6 and TRBJ2-3, with D possibly matching TRBD1 (5 bases). Trimming removed 9 bases from V and 6 bases from J, with 10 bases in between. Germline assignment: CDR1 MNHNY and CDR2 SVGAGI (reference sequence). The CDR3 length is 11 residues.

This clone was detected only a few times. The V call is TRBV4-1, the J call TRBJ1-4; no reliable D call. V was clipped by 1 base and J by 5 bases, with 5 bases between them. This CDR3 spans 13 amino acids. Per the germline V gene, CDR1 is MGHRA and CDR2 is YSYEKL. The CDR3: CASSQGNNEKLFF. In nucleotides, the CDR3 is TGCGCCAGCAGCCAAGGGAACAATGAAAAACTGTTTTTT.

The V call is TRBV19, the J call TRBJ2-1, with 9 bases that match TRBD1. V lost 4 bases and J lost 2; bases outside the gene matches: 3. CDR3 size: 15 residues. Germline V gives CDR1 LNHDA, CDR2 SQIVND (reference sequence). The chain's CDR3 is CASSTGTGPYNEQFF. The CDR3 nucleotides read TGTGCCAGTAGTACCGGGACAGGGCCCTACAATGAGCAGTTCTTC.

This sequence joins TRBV7-6 and TRBJ1-1, with D perhaps matching TRBD1 (5 bases). CDR3 length equals 15 residues. Germline-derived CDR1 and CDR2 are SGHVS and FNYEAQ. V shed 5 bases and J shed 1 base, with 14 bases lying between them. CDR3 coding DNA: TGTGCCAGCAGCCCGCGGGACGGATGGAACACTGAAGCTTTCTTT. This encodes CASSPRDGWNTEAFF.